The 8 T cell receptor beta chains in this list originate from one sample, sequenced in a study of shared clonotypes between healthy human individuals. Naive CD8 cells lacked CD45RO and underwent positive selection for CCR7, leaving out terminally differentiated effector memory CD45RA+ cells. Profiling relied on immunoSEQ multiplex PCR, and the TCRdb table lists in-frame clones only, not all of them. The sample contains around 1,900,000 clones, just under 95% of which appear only once. The specimen sequenced was naive CD8+ T cells from PBMCs. These receptors were taken from a man in his late teens or twenties in good health. Some clones in this sample may be carry-over from other donors' samples.

The chain joins TRBV4-3 to TRBJ2-2; 11 bases agree with TRBD2. The CDR3 is made up of 17 amino acids. Per germline, CDR1 LGHNA and CDR2 YSLEER. Losses at the gene ends were 2 bases for V and 6 bases for J; bases not matched to a gene: 8. In nucleotides, the CDR3 is TGCGCCAGCAGCCAATTACTGACTAGCGGGGAGCCCGGGGAGCTGTTTTTT. Its protein is CASSQLLTSGEPGELFF.

The gene calls are TRBV5-6 and TRBJ1-1; D perhaps matches TRBD1 (6 bases). Trimming left V 3 bases short and J 2 bases short, with 11 bases between. This CDR3 has 14 amino acids. Germline V gene lookup returns CDR1 SGHDT and CDR2 YYEEEE. In DNA form, the CDR3 reads TGTGCCAGCAGCTGGCAGGGGTTCAACACTGAAGCTTTCTTT. Translating it yields CASSWQGFNTEAFF.

The rearrangement uses TRBV10-3 and TRBJ1-5; TRBD1 matches at 9 bases. Germline CDR1 ENHRY, CDR2 SYGVKD. The CDR3 sequence is 13 residues long. The J segment lost 4 bases and the V segment lost 10 bases, leaving 5 bases of the junction unmatched. The CDR3 is CATSGTGNQPQHF. The CDR3 coding sequence is TGTGCCACCTCCGGGACAGGGAATCAGCCCCAGCATTTT.

The chain recombines TRBV9 with TRBJ2-7; 13 nucleotides align to TRBD2. V shed 3 bases, J shed 4 bases, and the junction held 4 bases outside the gene matches. The CDR3 is 15 residues long. Germline CDR1 and CDR2: SGDLS and YYNGEE. CDR3 sequence: CASSASGLAGYEQYF. The CDR3, as DNA: TGTGCCAGCAGCGCTTCGGGACTAGCGGGATACGAGCAGTACTTC.

CDR3 amino acids: CATSGGPHNEQFF. The CDR3 nucleotides are TGCGCCACCTCGGGAGGGCCCCACAATGAGCAGTTCTTC. The chain joins TRBV10-2 to TRBJ2-1; 8 nucleotides match TRBD2. Trimming at V came to 10 bases and at J to 5 bases, leaving 7 bases not matched to a gene. CDR1 is WSHSY, CDR2 SAAADI, per germline. CDR3 length equals 13 residues.

CDR3 protein: CASSLNWTDTFNYGYTF. DNA for the CDR3: TGTGCCAGCAGTTTAAATTGGACAGACACGTTTAACTATGGCTACACCTTC. The rearrangement joins TRBV28 to TRBJ1-2, with TRBD1 as a possible D gene (6 bases). The CDR3 has 17 amino acids. V lost 2 bases and J 1 base, leaving 17 bases between the germline ends. The germline CDR1 and CDR2 sequences are MDHEN and SYDVKM.

In regard to this clone: Other DNA sequences in the sample encode the same CDR3. The chain carries TRBV27 and TRBJ2-2, with 7 positions matching TRBD2. This CDR3 spans 15 amino acids. The germline V gene encodes CDR1 MNHEY and CDR2 SMNVEV (reference sequence). V was pared by 5 bases and J by 5 bases, with 8 bases of the junction left unmatched. DNA for the CDR3: TGTGCCAGCAGTCTCGGGACGGGGGGTACCGGGGAGCTGTTTTTT. Translating gives CASSLGTGGTGELFF.

Here the CDR3 DNA reads TGTGCCAGCAGCCCAGGGACAGGGGACGAGACCCAGTACTTC. Amino acid sequence: CASSPGTGDETQYF. This chain uses TRBV7-9 with TRBJ2-5, with 10 nucleotides matching TRBD1. This CDR3 has 14 residues. The J segment lost 5 bases and the V segment lost 5 bases, leaving 5 bases of the junction unmatched. Germline CDR1 is SEHNR and CDR2 is FQNEAQ (reference sequence).